This T cell receptor (beta chain) was captured in a study of CD8+CD57+ T cells in acquired aplastic anemia. At the level of the study: Average DNA yield from sorted CD4+ and CD8+ cells was 3.2 ug.

The CDR3 length is 17 residues. Trimming pared 2 bases from V and 1 base from J, leaving 15 bases between. Germline assignment: CDR1 DFQATT and CDR2 SNEGSKA (reference sequence). An expansion of CD8+CD57+ cells by flow cytometry had been shown in patients chosen for sequencing. Profiles of TCR beta VDJ and CDR3 were generated from a genomic DNA template. Each CDR3 protein gets one entry after TCRdb re-called the reads with MiXCR. The sample lists 150,000 to 200,000 distinct CDR3 sequences; 40% to 60% were seen once. This clonotype came up many times. The V call is TRBV20-1, the J call TRBJ1-6; unclear D gene. The receptor's source is a human donor with aplastic anemia. Sequenced material: sorted CD4+, CD8+, or CD8+CD57+ T cells (not recorded which) from PBMCs. The CDR3 protein is CSARSLTPESYNSPLHF. The CDR3 DNA is TGCAGTGCTAGATCCCTCACCCCTGAATCCTATAATTCACCCCTCCACTTT.